This TCR beta chain was retrieved from a study of shared clonotypes between healthy human individuals. Study background: Donors, aged 18 to 49, were a couple of women and three men.

Sequenced by immunoSEQ multiplex PCR; TCRdb stores in-frame clones only, minus some. Of a few million clones in the sample, around 94% were seen once. The V end lost 4 bases, the J end lost 6 bases, and 14 bases lay between the germline ends. Germline CDR1 and CDR2: SGHKS and YYEKEE (reference sequence). The CDR3 loop spans 15 amino acids. The sequencing input was naive CD4+ T cells sorted from blood. Sample subset: CD45RA+ positively selected. The chain couples TRBV5-5 to TRBJ1-6, with D maybe TRBD1 (5 bases). The clonotype was recovered from a man aged 18 to 29 in good health. As DNA, the CDR3 is TGTGCCAGCAGCGACAGCGGGGCCGTTAATTCACCCCTCCACTTT. Its protein is CASSDSGAVNSPLHF. Variable domain in full (rest from reference TRBV5-5 and TRBJ1-6): DAGVTQSPTHLIKTRGQQVTLRCSPISGHKSVSWYQQVLGQGPQFIFQYYEKEERGRGNFPDRFSARQFPNYSSELNVNALLLGDSALYLCASSDSGAVNSPLHFGNGTRLTVT.